A selection of T cell receptor beta chains follows, all from one sample in a study of blood T cell repertoires in COVID-19. Only in-frame clones appear in the TCRdb table, and some are missing; sequencing was by immunoSEQ multiplex PCR. The data contain roughly 440,000 clones, more than 70% of them singletons. Sequencing was done on a sample of peripheral blood. All receptors come from a woman in her 50s with COVID-19, enrolled during active disease. Both conserved end residues are part of each CDR3. The D gene is left open where the match is weak. A row's size may be missing; if present it is once, few, many or a size class.

clone size	J gene	V gene	D gene	CDR3 DNA	CDR3 protein
few	TRBJ2-1	TRBV25-1	TRBD2	TGTGCCAGCAGTAAAAGCGGGGGGTGGAATGAGCAGTTCTTC	CASSKSGGWNEQFF
-	TRBJ1-3	TRBV6-6	-	TGTGCCAGCAGTTACTCGGTGGGGGGCTCTGGAAACACCATATATTTT	CASSYSVGGSGNTIYF
-	TRBJ2-2	TRBV4-1	TRBD1	TGCGCCAGCAGCCAAGTTGGGGACAGGCGGTACACCGGGGAGCTGTTTTTT	CASSQVGDRRYTGELFF
-	TRBJ1-2	TRBV5-4	-	TGTGCCAGCAGCTTGGACGGGAACTATGGCTACACCTTC	CASSLDGNYGYTF
-	TRBJ1-1	TRBV5-1	-	TGCGCCAGCAGCCCGCGGGTGCGTGGAGGGACTTACACTGAAGCTTTCTTT	CASSPRVRGGTYTEAFF
-	TRBJ1-2	TRBV28	-	TGTGCCAGCAGTATCAGGGGCCCTTCTTTTTATGGCTACACCTTC	CASSIRGPSFYGYTF
-	TRBJ2-1	TRBV10-3	TRBD2	TGTGCCATCAGTGAGTCACCTAGCGGGGGGGTCCCCTACAATGAGCAGTTCTTC	CAISESPSGGVPYNEQFF
-	TRBJ2-1	TRBV9	TRBD1	TGTGCCAGCAGCGTATTTTCCGGGACAGGGGACCACAATGAGCAGTTCTTC	CASSVFSGTGDHNEQFF
-	TRBJ2-3	TRBV12-3/TRBV12-4	-	TGTGCCAGCAGTTTTAGTGGGGGCATGCAGTATTTT	CASSFSGGMQYF
-	TRBJ2-5	TRBV5-1	TRBD1	TGCGCCAGCAGCACACCACCGGGACAGGGTGAGACCCAGTACTTC	CASSTPPGQGETQYF
-	TRBJ2-1	TRBV9	-	TGTGCCAGCAGCGTAGGACCGACTAACGTGGACAATGAGCAGTTCTTC	CASSVGPTNVDNEQFF
-	TRBJ2-2	TRBV10-3	TRBD2	TGTGCCATCAGTGGGGTGGCTAGCGGGGGAAACACCGGGGAGCTGTTTTTT	CAISGVASGGNTGELFF
-	TRBJ1-2	TRBV5-1	TRBD1	TGCGCCAGCAGCGAGCGGACAGGGGATCGGGGCTACACCTTC	CASSERTGDRGYTF
-	TRBJ1-5	TRBV19	-	TGTGCCAGTACCCGAAGGGGAGGGGGGGGCGGCAATCAGCCCCAGCATTTT	CASTRRGGGGGNQPQHF
-	TRBJ2-7	TRBV5-6	TRBD1	TGTGCCAGCAGCTTTGAGGGGGCAAGCGAGCAGTACTTC	CASSFEGASEQYF
-	TRBJ1-1	TRBV19	-	TGTGCCTCATCGGCAGGGCGGATGAACACTGAAGCTTTCTTT	CASSAGRMNTEAFF
-	TRBJ2-7	TRBV12-3/TRBV12-4	-	TGTGCCAGCAGCCCGGGACAACTCTACGAGCAGTACTTC	CASSPGQLYEQYF
-	TRBJ1-5	TRBV4-1	-	TGCGCCAGCAGCCAGCAGGGTTTCAATCAGCCCCAGCATTTT	CASSQQGFNQPQHF
once	TRBJ1-6	TRBV4-1	-	TGCGCCAGCAGCCAGAAAGCCGGGAGAGACAGCTCCTATAATTCACCCCTCCACTTT	CASSQKAGRDSSYNSPLHF
-	TRBJ2-3	TRBV29-1	-	TGCAGCGTTGAAACGGGAGTAGCAGATACGCAGTATTTT	CSVETGVADTQYF
-	TRBJ2-5	TRBV5-1	-	TGCGCCAGCAGCGACACGTCGGGGGGCGGGGAGACCCAGTACTTC	CASSDTSGGGETQYF
-	TRBJ2-3	TRBV10-3	TRBD2	TGTGCCATCAGTGAGTCGAAGGGGAGGGTCACAGATACGCAGTATTTT	CAISESKGRVTDTQYF
-	TRBJ2-7	TRBV28	TRBD1	TGTGCCAGCAGTTTGCCCCCGGGACAGGGATCCTACGAGCAGTACTTC	CASSLPPGQGSYEQYF
-	TRBJ1-1	TRBV30	-	TGTGCCTGGAGTGTCCGACTGGCTGAAGCTTTCTTT	CAWSVRLAEAFF
-	TRBJ2-3	TRBV18	-	TGTGCCAGCTCACCACCATCACAGGATACGCAGTATTTT	CASSPPSQDTQYF
-	TRBJ1-4	TRBV30	-	TGTGCCTGGAGTGTAAGGAGGACTAATGAAAAACTGTTTTTT	CAWSVRRTNEKLFF
-	TRBJ2-5	TRBV24-1	-	TGTGCCACCAGTGATAGGGAGGAAGGGGAGACCCAGTACTTC	CATSDREEGETQYF
-	TRBJ1-6	TRBV19	TRBD1	TGTGCCAGTAGTATTGGGCAGGGGGCGTCGGTTTCACCCCTCCACTTT	CASSIGQGASVSPLHF